Shown below are 9 T cell receptor beta chains from a single sample sequenced in a study of T cells in Graves' hyperthyroidism and ophthalmopathy. What was amplified from RNA transcripts were TCR beta CDR3 regions. Primed by the HTBI set, a first-round RT-PCR was run on the TCR CDR3. TCRdb re-analysed the multiplex PCR reads in MiXCR, keeping a single row per CDR3 protein. The sample lists more than 300,000 distinct CDR3 sequences; under 15% were seen once. Specimen: blood. These receptors all come from a woman aged 18-29 years with Graves' hyperthyroidism.

This clonotype was seen ten or more times. The V gene is TRBV27, the J gene TRBJ2-3; D possibly uses TRBD1 or TRBD2 (5 bases each). The CDR3 runs to 17 residues. V lost 1 base and J 5 bases, leaving 19 bases between the germline ends. CDR1 MNHEY and CDR2 SMNVEV come from the germline V gene (reference sequence). The CDR3 nucleotides read TGTGCCAGCAGTTTATACCCGCCTGGGGGAACGCTAGATACGCAGTATTTT. It translates to CASSLYPPGGTLDTQYF.

This clonotype was seen many times. J is TRBJ1-4 and V is TRBV9; possible D gene TRBD1, 6 bases. The germline CDR1 and CDR2 sequences are SGDLS and YYNGEE. This CDR3 comprises 15 residues. Between the trimmed V and J ends, which lost 4 bases and 1 base, there was a span of 11 bases. The CDR3 here is CASSPGAGTNEKLFF. For the CDR3, the DNA is TGTGCCAGCAGCCCAGGGGCAGGAACTAATGAAAAACTGTTTTTT.

With regard to this clonotype: A much more abundant neighbour one base away suggests this may be a read error. The genes are TRBV5-5 and TRBJ2-7; D call uncertain. This CDR3 has 13 residues. The germline CDR1 and CDR2 sequences are SGHKS and YYEKEE (reference sequence). For the CDR3, the DNA is TGTGCCAGCAGCGCCCAGGTTCTCTACGAGCGGTACTTC. Encoded protein: CASSAQVLYERYF.

This clonotype was seen repeatedly, ten times or more. V and J are TRBV6-1 and TRBJ1-2, with 8 bases fitting TRBD1. Germline-derived CDR1 and CDR2 are MNHNS and SASEGT. Trimming removed 6 bases from V and 2 bases from J; junction bases left unmatched: 11. This CDR3 is built from 16 residues. CDR3 nucleotide sequence: TGTGCCAGCAGAACTGCGGGGACAGGCGGGAACTATGGCTACACCTTC. Protein sequence: CASRTAGTGGNYGYTF.

This clonotype was detected many times. The V and J genes are TRBV18 and TRBJ1-4; D unclear. The CDR3 spans 12 residues. Trimming took off 6 bases at V and 13 bases at J, with 15 bases between the two ends. From germline, CDR1 is KGHSH and CDR2 LQKENI. The CDR3 nucleotides read TGTGCCAGCTCTCCCGACCCAAAGCGACTGTTTTTT. Protein sequence: CASSPDPKRLFF.

This clonotype was detected only a few times. This chain joins TRBV4-1 and TRBJ1-2; D perhaps matches TRBD1 (5 bases). V was clipped by 6 bases and J by 14 bases, with 16 bases between them. The CDR3 consists of 11 residues. Germline CDR1 and CDR2: MGHRA and YSYEKL. The CDR3 sequence: CASRRGANVTF. Here the CDR3 DNA reads TGCGCCAGCAGGAGGGGCGCCAACGTTACCTTC.

This clonotype appeared many times. Written as DNA, the CDR3 is TGTGCCAGCAGTGTATCCAATCAGCCCCAGCATTTT. It translates to CASSVSNQPQHF. The chain links TRBV28 to TRBJ1-5, with D unclear. Germline V lookup: CDR1 MDHEN, CDR2 SYDVKM. The CDR3 consists of 12 residues. V lost 5 bases and J 3 bases, leaving 5 bases between the germline ends.

This clonotype was counted at least ten times. CDR3 in DNA: TGTGCCAGCAGTTTACCCCCCGGCACATACACTGAAGCTTTCTTT. It translates to CASSLPPGTYTEAFF. V gene TRBV28 combines with J gene TRBJ1-1; D unresolved. V lost 2 bases and J 3 bases, leaving 13 bases between the germline ends. This CDR3 spans 15 amino acids. Germline V gives CDR1 MDHEN, CDR2 SYDVKM.

This clonotype came up many times. The rearrangement links TRBV2 to TRBJ1-5; 8 bases match TRBD1. Germline CDR1 SNHLY, CDR2 FYNNEI. The CDR3 runs to 16 residues. The J segment lost 1 base and the V segment lost 4 bases, leaving 6 bases of the junction unmatched. The CDR3 loop reads CASSGPGGPSNQPQHF. The CDR3 region has the DNA TGTGCCAGCAGTGGCCCAGGGGGCCCAAGCAATCAGCCCCAGCATTTT. Filled out from reference TRBV2 and TRBJ1-5, the complete variable domain reads EPEVTQTPSHQVTQMGQEVILRCVPISNHLYFYWYRQILGQKVEFLVSFYNNEISEKSEIFDDQFSVERPDGSNFTLKIRSTKLEDSAMYFCASSGPGGPSNQPQHFGDGTRLSIL.